This entry is about one T cell receptor beta chain. Its antigen is unidentified. The method was immunoSEQ multiplex PCR; TCRdb's version includes in-frame clones alone and lacks a portion of them. The sample records under 7,000 clones, around 74% being singletons. This sample stems from a study of STAT3 mutations in large granular lymphocyte leukemia. Looking at the study overall: Roughly half of the longitudinally sequenced T-LGLL patients carried detectable canonical activating STAT3 mutations. Study outcomes and limitations: After therapy, about 30% of the 18 patients switched clonotypes, all new clones STAT3 wild type. Clonal expansion was inferred from other time points because no sample existed at each clone's first appearance. At least one immunodominant TCR beta clonotype appeared in every T-cell large granular lymphocyte leukemia patient.

The CDR3 has 13 amino acids. The V gene lost 8 bases and the J gene lost 4 bases, with 15 bases spanning the gap. Germline V gene data show CDR1 as SNHLY and CDR2 as FYNNEI. Sequences were obtained from peripheral blood mononuclear cells. The source is a man in his forties or fifties with T-cell large granular lymphocyte leukemia. Some clones in this sample may be carry-over from other donors' samples. The chain links TRBV2 to TRBJ2-7; D might be TRBD1 (6 bases). The CDR3, as DNA: TGTGCCAGCGGGGGCTTGGGATTTTACGAGCAGTACTTC. As protein: CASGGLGFYEQYF.